The following is a T cell receptor (beta chain) sequence with its context. Seattle researchers signed up patients amid active infection and tracked them longitudinally. These data belong to a study of blood T cell repertoires in COVID-19. Study-wide context: Samples taken during acute and convalescent COVID-19 were collected in the United States, Italy and Spain.

In the authors' methods: Scientists estimated how many nucleated cells there were by amplifying reference gene primers. The repertoire was sequenced with immunoSEQ multiplex PCR; TCRdb's copy has only in-frame clones and lacks some. The D gene and trimming were derived from the DNA, and the V and J assignments and clone size from that table. The sample records approximately 330,000 clones, roughly 86% being singletons. Sequencing input: peripheral blood. This receptor was identified in a man aged 25 to 40 with COVID-19, enrolled during active disease.

This CDR3 reads CASSYGLYGYTF. The CDR3 nucleotides read TGTGCCAGCAGTTACGGGCTTTATGGCTACACCTTC. This chain joins TRBV6-6 and TRBJ1-2; no reliable D call. Looked up from germline, CDR1 is MNHNY and CDR2 is SVGAGI (reference sequence). Trimming left V 2 bases short and J 5 bases short, with 6 bases between. This CDR3 is 12 amino acids long.